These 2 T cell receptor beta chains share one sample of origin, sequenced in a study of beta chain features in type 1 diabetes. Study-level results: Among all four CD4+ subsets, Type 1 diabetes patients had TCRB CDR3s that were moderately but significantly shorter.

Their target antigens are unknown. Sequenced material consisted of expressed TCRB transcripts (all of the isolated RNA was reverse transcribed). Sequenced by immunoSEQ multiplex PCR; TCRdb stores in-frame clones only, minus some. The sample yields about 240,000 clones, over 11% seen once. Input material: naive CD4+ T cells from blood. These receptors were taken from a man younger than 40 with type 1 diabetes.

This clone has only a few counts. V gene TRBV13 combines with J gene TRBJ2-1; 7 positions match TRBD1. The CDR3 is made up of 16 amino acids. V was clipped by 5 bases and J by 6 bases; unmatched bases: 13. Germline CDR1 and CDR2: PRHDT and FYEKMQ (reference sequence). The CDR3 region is CASSLRTGWMGNEQFF. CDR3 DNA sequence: TGTGCCAGCAGCCTCCGGACAGGCTGGATGGGCAATGAGCAGTTCTTC.

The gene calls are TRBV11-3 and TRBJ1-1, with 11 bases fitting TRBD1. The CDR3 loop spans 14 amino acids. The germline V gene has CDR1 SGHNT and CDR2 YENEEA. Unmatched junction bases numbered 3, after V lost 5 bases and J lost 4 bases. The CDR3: CASSPGTGGTEAFF. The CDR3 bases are TGTGCCAGCAGCCCGGGGACAGGGGGCACTGAAGCTTTCTTT.